A single sample gave rise to the 13 T cell receptor beta chains below, sequenced in a study of T cells in Graves' hyperthyroidism and ophthalmopathy (dated by TCRdb to between 2018 and 2020). The library was prepared using multiplex PCR. Sequencing instrument: Illumina HiSeq 2000. TCR beta CDR3 regions were amplified from RNA transcripts. For the first round of RT-PCR on the TCR CDR3, the HTBI primer set was used together with the Qiagen OneStep RT-PCR kit. The raw public data were reprocessed by TCRdb itself: fastp quality trimming at Q25, MiXCR clonotype calling, in-frame beta chains only. Each entry is one CDR3 protein sequence, shown with its most common DNA and genes. This sample holds about 600,000 distinct CDR3 sequences; roughly 14% were observed only once. The ten largest clones capture approximately 12% of the sample. The sequencing sample was made of blood. Receptors were obtained from a woman aged 45-59 years with Graves' ophthalmopathy.

This clonotype was found many times. The chain recombines TRBV7-2 with TRBJ2-7; unclear D gene. Germline CDR1 reads SGHTA; CDR2 reads FQGNSA. V lost 4 bases and J lost 0, with 10 bases in between. The CDR3 length is 14 residues. CDR3 in DNA: TGTGCCAGCAGCTCCATCTCTTCCTCCTACGAGCAGTACTTC. Protein sequence: CASSSISSSYEQYF.

This clonotype was counted ten times or more. The genes are TRBV10-3 and TRBJ2-2; D gene unclear. Germline V gene lookup returns CDR1 ENHRY and CDR2 SYGVKD. This CDR3 spans 15 amino acids. V lost 10 bases to trimming and J lost 0 bases, with 15 bases between them. In DNA form, the CDR3 reads TGTGCCACCCGAGTGGCCTATACGAACACCGGGGAGCTGTTTTTT. This codes for CATRVAYTNTGELFF.

This clonotype was seen ten or more times. The rearrangement links TRBV7-9 to TRBJ2-7, with 15 bases fitting TRBD2. Germline V gene lookup returns CDR1 SEHNR and CDR2 FQNEAQ (reference sequence). V was clipped by 3 bases and J by 8 bases; unmatched bases: 5. The CDR3 has 15 residues. The CDR3 loop reads CASSLSGTSGRQQYF. The CDR3, as DNA: TGTGCCAGCAGCTTGTCCGGGACTAGCGGGAGGCAGCAGTACTTC.

The chain couples TRBV7-9 to TRBJ2-1; 11 bases match TRBD2. Germline CDR1 is SEHNR and CDR2 is FQNEAQ (reference sequence). The ends lost 6 bases at V and 8 bases at J; junction bases unmatched: 12. The CDR3 runs to 16 residues. The CDR3 region is CASSSLTSGSLDEQFF. The CDR3 nucleotides read TGTGCCAGCAGTTCGCTAACTAGCGGGAGTCTCGATGAGCAGTTCTTC.

The sample holds a few counts of this clonotype. This chain connects TRBV4-3 to TRBJ2-2; D unresolved. CDR1 is LGHNA, CDR2 YSLEER, per germline. Trimming pared 0 bases from V and 2 bases from J, leaving 7 bases between. The CDR3 covers 15 residues. For the CDR3, the DNA is TGCGCCAGCAGCCAAGATTTCGCCAACACCGGGGAGCTGTTTTTT. Translating it yields CASSQDFANTGELFF.

This clonotype was recorded many times. The J gene is TRBJ2-7, the V gene TRBV6-5, with D unclear. The CDR3 contains 13 residues. The V gene's germline CDR1 is MNHEY and CDR2 SVGAGI. The germline V and J ends were trimmed by 2 bases and 3 bases, with 8 bases remaining between them. CDR3 sequence (DNA): TGTGCCAGCAGTTACAGGGCCTACTACGAGCAGTACTTC. This sequence encodes CASSYRAYYEQYF.

This clonotype was observed at least ten times. This chain connects TRBV11-2 to TRBJ1-1; D uncertain. Trimming shortened V by 5 bases and J by 6 bases, and 10 bases separated the two germline ends. The CDR3 sequence is 12 residues long. Germline-derived CDR1 and CDR2 are SGHAT and FQNNGV. CDR3 DNA: TGTGCCAGCAGCCTCTCCTCCCCTGAAGCTTTCTTT. Amino acid sequence: CASSLSSPEAFF.

This clonotype was recorded at least ten times. The rearrangement links TRBV7-2 to TRBJ2-7; TRBD2 aligns across 9 bases. J was trimmed by 3 bases and V by 1 base; bases with no gene match: 10. CDR1 and CDR2 (germline): SGHTA, FQGNSA. The CDR3 covers 17 residues. The CDR3, as DNA: TGTGCCAGCAGCTTAGTAGCGGGAGTTGGTATATTCTACGAGCAGTACTTC. Translating it yields CASSLVAGVGIFYEQYF. The variable domain in full, completed from reference TRBV7-2 and TRBJ2-7, reads GAGVSQSPSNKVTEKGKDVELRCDPISGHTALYWYRQSLGQGLEFLIYFQGNSAPDKSGLPSDRFSAERTGGSVSTLTIQRTQQEDSAVYLCASSLVAGVGIFYEQYFGPGTRLTVT.

This clonotype was seen ten or more times. The gene calls are TRBV7-2 and TRBJ1-2; no clear D gene. The CDR3 covers 14 residues. V was trimmed by 1 base and J by 4 bases, leaving 10 bases between them. Germline lookup yields CDR1 SGHTA and CDR2 FQGNSA. The chain's CDR3 is CASSLDAVSYGYTF. The CDR3 DNA reads as TGTGCCAGCAGCTTAGATGCCGTATCCTATGGCTACACCTTC.

The CDR3, as DNA: TGCAGCGGAGGGGGGCCAGGCTATGGCTACACCTTC. Translated: CSGGGPGYGYTF. The rearrangement links TRBV29-1 to TRBJ1-2; maybe TRBD1 (6 bases). The CDR3 contains 12 residues. The germline V and J ends were trimmed by 7 bases and 4 bases, with 13 bases remaining between them. Germline V gives CDR1 SQVTM, CDR2 ANQGSEA.

This clonotype has at least ten counts. This chain's CDR3 is CASSPGGPITEAFF. CDR3 in DNA: TGTGCCAGCAGTCCGGGGGGGCCTATCACTGAAGCTTTCTTT. The rearrangement uses TRBV28 and TRBJ1-1; perhaps TRBD1 as D (6 bases). Between the trimmed V and J ends, which lost 5 bases and 4 bases, there was a span of 14 bases. Per germline, CDR1 MDHEN and CDR2 SYDVKM. The CDR3 has 14 residues. Full variable domain (rest looked up from reference TRBV28 and TRBJ1-1): DVKVTQSSRYLVKRTGEKVFLECVQDMDHENMFWYRQDPGLGLRLIYFSYDVKMKEKGDIPEGYSVSREKKERFSLILESASTNQTSMYLCASSPGGPITEAFFGQGTRLTVV.

This clonotype has at least ten counts. The J gene is TRBJ2-7, the V gene TRBV7-9, with 13 nucleotides matching TRBD2. The CDR3 extends over 13 amino acids. CDR1 and CDR2 from the germline V gene are SEHNR and FQNEAQ (reference sequence). J lost 6 bases, V lost 5 bases, and 1 base had no gene match. CDR3 sequence: CASSRTSGSEQYF. The CDR3 nucleotides read TGTGCCAGCAGCAGGACTAGCGGGAGCGAGCAGTACTTC.

The V call is TRBV19, the J call TRBJ2-2; D ambiguous. Germline CDR1 is LNHDA and CDR2 is SQIVND (reference sequence). The CDR3 is 16 residues long. V lost 1 base to trimming and J lost 1 base, with 10 bases between them. The CDR3 reads CASSIAENLNTGELFF. Written as DNA, the CDR3 is TGTGCCAGTAGTATAGCGGAAAACTTGAACACCGGGGAGCTGTTTTTT. Looking up the rest from reference TRBV19 and TRBJ2-2 gives the full variable domain: DGGITQSPKYLFRKEGQNVTLSCEQNLNHDAMYWYRQDPGQGLRLIYYSQIVNDFQKGDIAEGYSVSREKKESFPLTVTSAQKNPTAFYLCASSIAENLNTGELFFGEGSRLTVL.